A single sample is the source of the 30 T cell receptor beta chains below, sequenced in a study of blood T cell repertoires in COVID-19. Sequencing was performed with immunoSEQ multiplex PCR; in TCRdb, only in-frame clones are kept and a portion is missing. The top ten hold 5% to 7% of the sample, which has some 33,000 clones, about 91% seen once. The sequenced sample consisted of peripheral blood. The receptors here all came from a human donor in a cohort sampled during active COVID-19.

The V and J genes are TRBV3-1 (or the pseudogene TRBV3-2) and TRBJ2-1; TRBD1 matches at 7 bases. CDR3 length: 15 amino acids. In germline, CDR1 is LGHDT, CDR2 YNNKEL (reference sequence). V trimming: 1 base; J trimming: 3 bases; junction bases outside the gene matches: 3. The CDR3 nucleotides are TGTGCCAGCAGCCAAGGTACAGGGGTCTACAATGAGCAGTTCTTC. It yields the protein CASSQGTGVYNEQFF.

This chain uses TRBV5-4 with TRBJ1-2, with D unclear. CDR3 length: 13 amino acids. Per germline, CDR1 SGHNT and CDR2 YYREEE (reference sequence). Trimming stripped 3 bases from V and 4 bases from J, with 10 bases between. The CDR3 region is CASSSTAPYGYTF. The DNA for the CDR3 is TGTGCCAGCAGCTCAACAGCTCCCTATGGCTACACCTTC.

This clone was recorded only once. The genes are TRBV10-2 and TRBJ1-3, with 7 bases lining up with TRBD1. Germline CDR1 is WSHSY and CDR2 is SAAADI. J lost 3 bases, V lost 4 bases, and 3 bases had no gene match. The CDR3 sequence is 14 residues long. In nucleotides, the CDR3 is TGCGCCAGCAGTGGACAGGGAGGTGGAAACACCATATATTTT. Protein: CASSGQGGGNTIYF.

This clone appeared a single time. The gene calls are TRBV14 and TRBJ1-4; tentative D call: TRBD1 (6 bases). The CDR3 has 15 residues. CDR1 SGHDN and CDR2 FVKESK come from the germline V gene. Trimming took off 4 bases at V and 7 bases at J, with 16 bases between the two ends. Written as DNA, the CDR3 is TGTGCCAGCAGCCCCACCCGGCAGGGGAGTGAAAAACTGTTTTTT. Protein: CASSPTRQGSEKLFF. The variable domain in full, with the rest retrieved from reference TRBV14 and TRBJ1-4, is EAGVTQFPSHSVIEKGQTVTLRCDPISGHDNLYWYRRVMGKEIKFLLHFVKESKQDESGMPNNRFLAERTGGTYSTLKVQPAELEDSGVYFCASSPTRQGSEKLFFGSGTQLSVL.

This clone was counted between two and nine times. The chain couples TRBV29-1 to TRBJ1-1; 7 bases line up with TRBD1. CDR3 length equals 12 residues. The germline gives CDR1 SQVTM, CDR2 ANQGSEA. V was pared by 1 base and J by 10 bases, with 6 bases of the junction left unmatched. This CDR3 is CSVEGAGTAAFF. The CDR3 DNA follows: TGCAGCGTTGAAGGGGCCGGGACAGCAGCTTTCTTT.

The rearrangement links TRBV27 to TRBJ1-5, with D unresolved. Germline-derived CDR1 and CDR2 are MNHEY and SMNVEV (reference sequence). The CDR3 totals 15 residues. Deletions cut 4 bases from V and 0 bases from J, with 10 bases between. As DNA, the CDR3 is TGTGCCAGCAGTTACAGCACCTATAGCAATCAGCCCCAGCATTTT. As protein: CASSYSTYSNQPQHF.

The chain recombines TRBV4-3 with TRBJ2-7, with 9 bases that match TRBD1. The germline V gene encodes CDR1 LGHNA and CDR2 YSLEER. The V and J ends lost 2 bases and 3 bases, in that order; junction bases with no gene match: 5. CDR3 length: 15 residues. CDR3 residues: CASSQQWGQGYEQYV. The CDR3 nucleotides read TGCGCCAGCAGCCAACAGTGGGGACAGGGCTACGAGCAGTACGTC.

The rearrangement uses TRBV2 and TRBJ1-3; maybe TRBD1 (6 bases). The CDR3 is 15 amino acids. Germline V gene lookup returns CDR1 SNHLY and CDR2 FYNNEI. V lost 9 bases to trimming and J lost 0 bases, with 15 bases between them. In nucleotides, the CDR3 is TGTGCCAGTCAACAGGGTCCCTTCTCTGGAAACACCATATATTTT. This gives the protein CASQQGPFSGNTIYF. The variable domain in full, with the rest retrieved from reference TRBV2 and TRBJ1-3, is EPEVTQTPSHQVTQMGQEVILRCVPISNHLYFYWYRQILGQKVEFLVSFYNNEISEKSEIFDDQFSVERPDGSNFTLKIRSTKLEDSAMYFCASQQGPFSGNTIYFGEGSWLTVV.

V gene TRBV5-5 combines with J gene TRBJ2-7; 9 nucleotides align to TRBD1. The germline V gene has CDR1 SGHKS and CDR2 YYEKEE (reference sequence). The CDR3 covers 15 residues. J lost 5 bases, V lost 5 bases, and 11 bases had no gene match. The CDR3 sequence is CASRPGTGNPHEQYV. CDR3 DNA: TGTGCCAGCAGACCCGGGACAGGGAACCCCCACGAGCAGTACGTC.

This clone was found once. V usage is TRBV6-1 and J usage is TRBJ1-1; possible D gene TRBD1, 5 bases. The V gene's germline CDR1 is MNHNS and CDR2 SASEGT. Trimming shortened V by 5 bases and J by 4 bases, and 14 bases separated the two germline ends. The CDR3 spans 14 residues. The DNA for the CDR3 is TGTGCCAGCAGTTTGTTGCGTCAGGGCACTGAAGCTTTCTTT. Encoded protein: CASSLLRQGTEAFF.

This rearrangement joins TRBV28 to TRBJ1-2, with D maybe TRBD1 (5 bases). Trimming took off 6 bases at V and 2 bases at J, with 7 bases between the two ends. There are 12 residues in the CDR3. The germline V gene has CDR1 MDHEN and CDR2 SYDVKM. CDR3 coding DNA: TGTGCCAGCAGCCGACAGAACTATGGCTACACCTTC. Protein: CASSRQNYGYTF.

This sequence joins TRBV6-5 and TRBJ2-7; D is undetermined. Per the germline V gene, CDR1 is MNHEY and CDR2 is SVGAGI. CDR3 length equals 14 residues. V lost 5 bases to trimming and J lost 0 bases, with 11 bases between them. CDR3 residues: CASSPRLSSYEQYV. DNA for the CDR3: TGTGCCAGCAGTCCGCGTCTGAGCTCCTACGAGCAGTACGTC.

This chain links TRBV30 with TRBJ2-5; the match to TRBD2 covers 8 bases. Losses at the gene ends were 0 bases for V and 3 bases for J; bases not matched to a gene: 0. The CDR3 sequence is 13 residues long. Germline V lookup: CDR1 GTSNPN, CDR2 SVGIG (reference sequence). DNA of the CDR3: TGTGCCTGGAGTGTACTAGCGGAAGAGACCCAGTACTTC. This translates into CAWSVLAEETQYF.

The chain employs TRBV7-6 and TRBJ2-1, with 7 bases lining up with TRBD2. J lost 2 bases, V lost 0 bases, and 1 base had no gene match. This CDR3 region has 15 residues. Looked up from germline, CDR1 is SGHVS and CDR2 is FNYEAQ. In nucleotides, the CDR3 is TGTGCCAGCAGCTTAGCGAGCGGGACCTACAATGAGCAGTTCTTC. This encodes CASSLASGTYNEQFF.

The chain joins TRBV5-6 to TRBJ1-3, with D unresolved. The CDR3 is 14 amino acids. V was trimmed by 0 bases and J by 0 bases, leaving 4 bases between them. Germline assignment: CDR1 SGHDT and CDR2 YYEEEE. The CDR3 is CASSLVASGNTIYF. CDR3 sequence (DNA): TGTGCCAGCAGCTTGGTGGCCTCTGGAAACACCATATATTTT.

The V gene is TRBV7-9, the J gene TRBJ2-7, with a possible D match to TRBD1 (6 bases). The ends were cut back, 3 bases at V and 1 base at J, with 16 bases in the middle. Looked up from germline, CDR1 is SEHNR and CDR2 is FQNEAQ (reference sequence). This CDR3 comprises 16 residues. CDR3 protein: CASSFSLGTMSYEQYV. The CDR3 region has the DNA TGTGCCAGCAGCTTCTCTTTGGGGACAATGTCCTACGAGCAGTACGTC.

V gene TRBV6-1 combines with J gene TRBJ1-3, with a weak D call TRBD1 (5 bases). CDR1 is MNHNS, CDR2 SASEGT, per germline. V gave up 3 bases and J gave up 0 bases, with 12 bases separating them. This CDR3 has 16 residues. The CDR3 nucleotides read TGTGCCAGCAGTGATTCCGGGGGACGCTCTGGAAACACCATATATTTT. Its translation: CASSDSGGRSGNTIYF.

V is TRBV7-8 and J is TRBJ1-5; a weak D match, TRBD1 (5 bases). The CDR3 extends over 15 amino acids. V was clipped by 5 bases and J by 0 bases, with 11 bases between them. CDR1 SGHVS and CDR2 FQNEAQ come from the germline V gene. The CDR3 loop reads CASSLQGYSNQPQHF. The CDR3 region has the DNA TGTGCCAGCAGCCTGCAGGGTTATAGCAATCAGCCCCAGCATTTT.

The chain joins TRBV6-4 to TRBJ2-1; the D is unclear. CDR1 and CDR2 (germline): MRHNA, SNTAGT. The CDR3 runs to 15 residues. V lost 3 bases and J lost 8, with 17 bases in between. The CDR3 reads CASSETPFEFDEQFF. The CDR3 coding sequence is TGTGCCAGCAGTGAGACTCCCTTTGAGTTCGATGAGCAGTTCTTC.

The chain carries TRBV5-6 and TRBJ1-6; D is undetermined. Per the germline V gene, CDR1 is SGHDT and CDR2 is YYEEEE. The CDR3 extends over 14 amino acids. V lost 4 bases and J 7 bases, leaving 12 bases between the germline ends. CDR3 protein: CASSQPPVNSPLHF. CDR3 DNA: TGTGCCAGCAGCCAACCTCCAGTGAATTCACCCCTCCACTTT.

The genes are TRBV11-2 and TRBJ2-1; 9 bases match TRBD2. The germline V gene encodes CDR1 SGHAT and CDR2 FQNNGV. This CDR3 has 15 residues. V was clipped by 2 bases and J by 5 bases; unmatched bases: 4. The CDR3 spells CASSLTGLAHNEQFF. The CDR3 coding sequence is TGTGCCAGCAGCTTAACCGGACTAGCGCACAATGAGCAGTTCTTC.

This rearrangement joins TRBV6-5 to TRBJ1-1, with TRBD1 as a possible D gene (5 bases). Deletions cut 6 bases from V and 1 base from J, with 12 bases between. Germline loops: CDR1 MNHEY, CDR2 SVGAGI. The CDR3 consists of 14 residues. The CDR3 bases are TGTGCCAGCAGCGCGGGGCTGGGGAACACTGAAGCTTTCTTT. This sequence encodes CASSAGLGNTEAFF.

The V call is TRBV5-6, the J call TRBJ2-5, with 9 bases lining up with TRBD2. The CDR3 is 14 residues long. J lost 5 bases, V lost 4 bases, and 6 bases had no gene match. The germline V gene has CDR1 SGHDT and CDR2 YYEEEE. DNA of the CDR3: TGTGCCAGCAGCCCCGGGACTAGCTTGGAGACCCAGTACTTC. Its translation: CASSPGTSLETQYF.

The V and J genes are TRBV28 and TRBJ1-2; no firm D call. Germline CDR1 MDHEN, CDR2 SYDVKM. This CDR3 is built from 12 residues. V was cut by 6 bases and J by 7 bases, with 12 bases left in between. The DNA of the CDR3 is TGTGCCAGCAGCCAAGACATTACTGGCTACACCTTC. Translated: CASSQDITGYTF.

The chain recombines TRBV11-2 with TRBJ2-7; the match to TRBD2 covers 10 bases. CDR1 and CDR2 (germline): SGHAT, FQNNGV. The CDR3 runs to 15 residues. Trimming removed 1 base from V and 4 bases from J; junction bases left unmatched: 4. CDR3 amino acids: CASSLAAGGPYEQYV. The CDR3 region has the DNA TGTGCCAGCAGCTTAGCAGCGGGAGGGCCTTACGAGCAGTACGTC.

The chain uses TRBV4-1 and TRBJ1-2; 7 nucleotides match TRBD1. The germline CDR1 and CDR2 sequences are MGHRA and YSYEKL. With V trimmed by 4 bases and J by 6 bases, 11 bases remained unmatched. The CDR3 is 15 amino acids. The CDR3 nucleotides are TGCGCCAGCAGCCCCCAATCTACAGGGGACGATGGCTACACCTTC. This sequence encodes CASSPQSTGDDGYTF.

The rearrangement links TRBV5-5 to TRBJ1-1, with D maybe TRBD1 (5 bases). This CDR3 spans 16 amino acids. Trimming shortened V by 2 bases and J by 0 bases, and 14 bases separated the two germline ends. The germline V gene has CDR1 SGHKS and CDR2 YYEKEE (reference sequence). This chain's CDR3 is CASSFGALTMNTEAFF. The CDR3 DNA is TGTGCCAGCAGCTTTGGGGCCCTTACGATGAACACTGAAGCTTTCTTT.

This chain links TRBV11-2 with TRBJ2-2; 7 bases align to TRBD2. CDR3 size: 16 residues. The V gene's germline CDR1 is SGHAT and CDR2 FQNNGV. V shed 6 bases and J 5 bases; nucleotides not matched to a gene: 12. CDR3: CASRETGTIKTGELFF. In DNA form, the CDR3 reads TGTGCCAGCAGAGAGACCGGGACTATTAAAACCGGGGAGCTGTTTTTT. Combining the CDR3 with reference TRBV11-2 and TRBJ2-2 gives the whole variable domain EAGVAQSPRYKIIEKRQSVAFWCNPISGHATLYWYQQILGQGPKLLIQFQNNGVVDDSQLPKDRFSAERLKGVDSTLKIQPAKLEDSAVYLCASRETGTIKTGELFFGEGSRLTVL.

This clone has a single count. The J gene is TRBJ1-6, the V gene TRBV7-2; possible D gene TRBD1, 6 bases. V gave up 5 bases and J gave up 7 bases, with 12 bases separating them. Germline V gene lookup returns CDR1 SGHTA and CDR2 FQGNSA. This CDR3 has 14 residues. The CDR3 loop reads CASSKQGGNSPLHF. The CDR3 bases are TGTGCCAGCAGCAAACAGGGTGGAAATTCACCCCTCCACTTT.

The chain has TRBV3-1 (or the pseudogene TRBV3-2) and TRBJ2-6; 7 nucleotides agree with TRBD2. Germline V gives CDR1 LGHDT, CDR2 YNNKEL (reference sequence). V was pared by 10 bases and J by 3 bases, with 9 bases of the junction left unmatched. There are 15 residues in the CDR3. Here the CDR3 DNA reads TGTGCCACCGGAGAGACTAGCAGTGGGGCCAACGTCCTGACTTTC. It yields the protein CATGETSSGANVLTF.